This T cell receptor beta chain emerged from a study of Graves' ophthalmopathy and Graves' hyperthyroidism. This clonotype was seen a handful of times. Its antigen is as yet unknown. Findings and limits, study-wide: Detected in blood as well were most expanded thyroid clonotypes with frequency above 0.001.

The V gene's germline CDR1 is DFQATT and CDR2 SNEGSKA (reference sequence). The CDR3 has 12 amino acids. Trimming stripped 7 bases from V and 2 bases from J, with 11 bases between. Amplified material comprised TCR beta CDR3 regions derived from RNA transcripts. Amplification began with first-round RT-PCR using HTBI primers, then second-round multiplex PCR was performed. From the multiplex PCR reads, TCRdb called clonotypes with MiXCR, one entry per CDR3 protein. The top ten hold more than 3% of the sample, which has 500,000 to 800,000 distinct CDR3 sequences, about two fifths seen once. Sequencing was carried out using peripheral blood. This chain connects TRBV20-1 to TRBJ2-5; TRBD1 is a possible D gene (5 bases). The source is an adult man with Graves' ophthalmopathy. This CDR3 reads CSVVRTQETQYF. The CDR3 DNA is TGCAGTGTAGTACGGACACAAGAGACCCAGTACTTC.